Following are 13 T cell receptor beta chains from one sample sequenced in a study of blood T cell repertoires in COVID-19. Sequencing was performed with immunoSEQ multiplex PCR; in TCRdb, only in-frame clones are kept and a portion is missing. The sample shows about 180,000 clones, 85% of them seen only once. Source material: peripheral blood. Source of these receptors: a person between 65 and 79 years old with COVID-19, enrolled during active disease.

This clone showed up just once. The V and J genes are TRBV5-1 and TRBJ2-1, with 8 bases lining up with TRBD1. Germline CDR1 reads SGHRS; CDR2 reads YFSETQ. V trimming: 2 bases; J trimming: 4 bases; junction bases outside the gene matches: 2. The CDR3 runs to 14 residues. CDR3 sequence reads: CASSFDRGYNEQFF. As DNA, the CDR3 is TGCGCCAGCAGCTTCGACAGGGGTTACAATGAGCAGTTCTTC.

The chain couples TRBV6-6 to TRBJ1-2; weak D call: TRBD1 (5 bases). The germline gives CDR1 MNHNY, CDR2 SVGAGI (reference sequence). Trimming left V 5 bases short and J 8 bases short, with 21 bases between. The length of the CDR3 is 15 residues. CDR3 protein: CASSGSPGNLEGYTF. CDR3 bases: TGTGCCAGCAGTGGATCACCAGGGAACTTGGAGGGCTACACCTTC.

This chain joins TRBV7-9 and TRBJ1-2; 7 bases agree with TRBD1. CDR1 and CDR2 (germline): SEHNR, FQNEAQ (reference sequence). V was clipped by 4 bases and J by 4 bases; unmatched bases: 12. The CDR3 length is 16 residues. The CDR3, as DNA: TGTGCCAGCAGCTCCCAACAACTACAGGGGATCTATGGCTACACCTTC. Its protein is CASSSQQLQGIYGYTF.

The chain recombines TRBV6-2 or TRBV6-3 with TRBJ1-2; a possible D gene is TRBD1 (5 bases). V gave up 2 bases and J gave up 4 bases, with 11 bases separating them. The CDR3 length is 14 residues. Germline CDR1 and CDR2: MNHEY and SVGEGT. The CDR3 DNA reads TGTGCCAGCAGTTACATCGACAGAGTCTATGGCTACACCTTC. Translation: CASSYIDRVYGYTF.

V is TRBV7-9 and J is TRBJ2-5; TRBD2 matches at 7 bases. The germline gives CDR1 SEHNR, CDR2 FQNEAQ (reference sequence). J was trimmed by 2 bases and V by 5 bases; bases with no gene match: 2. The CDR3 consists of 13 residues. The CDR3 loop reads CASSGTTQETQYF. In DNA form, the CDR3 reads TGTGCCAGCAGCGGGACTACACAAGAGACCCAGTACTTC.

The chain couples TRBV11-2 to TRBJ1-4; 9 positions agree with TRBD1. CDR3 length: 15 amino acids. The germline V gene has CDR1 SGHAT and CDR2 FQNNGV. V lost 0 bases to trimming and J lost 7 bases; unmatched junction nucleotides: 3. As DNA, the CDR3 is TGTGCCAGCAGCTTAGACCGACAGGGGGGTGAAAAACTGTTTTTT. The encoded protein is CASSLDRQGGEKLFF.

The rearrangement joins TRBV11-2 to TRBJ1-2; a weak D match, TRBD1 (5 bases). The CDR3 totals 15 residues. Germline V gene sequence: CDR1 SGHAT, CDR2 FQNNGV. V was pared by 0 bases and J by 4 bases, with 12 bases between. Written as DNA, the CDR3 is TGTGCCAGCAGCTTAGATACAGGAGTAGGCTATGGCTACACCTTC. Translation: CASSLDTGVGYGYTF.

This chain uses TRBV28 with TRBJ2-7; D remains ambiguous. CDR3 length equals 11 residues. Germline CDR1 and CDR2: MDHEN and SYDVKM. V gave up 7 bases and J gave up 3 bases, with 7 bases separating them. CDR3 DNA: TGTGCCAGCAAAGACTTCTACGAGCAGTACTTC. Residues: CASKDFYEQYF.

This chain uses TRBV7-9 with TRBJ2-1; D ambiguous. Germline CDR1 and CDR2: SEHNR and FQNEAQ (reference sequence). V was pared by 0 bases and J by 4 bases, with 4 bases between. The CDR3 runs 13 residues. The CDR3 nucleotides are TGTGCCAGCAGCTTAGCGGCTTACAATGAGCAGTTCTTC. Encoded protein: CASSLAAYNEQFF.

This rearrangement joins TRBV29-1 to TRBJ1-5, with D possibly being TRBD1 (6 bases). V lost 7 bases to trimming and J lost 6 bases, with 16 bases between them. Germline CDR1 is SQVTM and CDR2 is ANQGSEA. The CDR3 sequence is 13 residues long. The CDR3 bases are TGCAGCGCTTCCGGGACCAGGGGTCAGCCCCAGCATTTT. Residues: CSASGTRGQPQHF.

The gene calls are TRBV5-6 and TRBJ1-2, with 8 bases aligning to TRBD1. J lost 7 bases, V lost 4 bases, and 12 bases had no gene match. This CDR3 is 15 amino acids long. Germline values: CDR1 SGHDT, CDR2 YYEEEE. The chain's CDR3 is CASSLIDSGGAGYTF. Here the CDR3 DNA reads TGTGCCAGCAGCCTGATTGACTCAGGGGGCGCTGGCTACACCTTC.

The chain has TRBV6-5 and TRBJ2-3; TRBD1 matches at 7 bases. CDR1 MNHEY and CDR2 SVGAGI come from the germline V gene. The CDR3 consists of 14 residues. J gave up 2 bases and V 11 bases, and 10 bases lay outside the gene matches. The CDR3 sequence is CAGRSTGYTDTQYF. The DNA of the CDR3 is TGTGCCGGTCGTTCGACAGGGTACACAGATACGCAGTATTTT.

This clone was seen more than once but under ten times. CDR3 loop: CASSYGLAGKSSYEQYF. In DNA, the CDR3 is TGTGCCAGCAGTTACGGGTTGGCGGGTAAGAGCTCCTACGAGCAGTACTTC. The chain is built from TRBV6-2 or TRBV6-3 and TRBJ2-7, with TRBD2 as a possible D gene (5 bases). The CDR3 has 17 residues. V was clipped by 2 bases and J by 0 bases, with 17 bases between them. The germline V gene has CDR1 MNHEY and CDR2 SVGEGT.